This T cell receptor beta chain was profiled in a study of blood T cell repertoires in COVID-19. Study details: The origin of the acute and convalescent COVID-19 samples was the United States, Italy and Spain. T cells, B-cell-depleted T cells, or PBMCs provided the cDNA or gDNA that served as material.

Sequencing was performed with immunoSEQ multiplex PCR; in TCRdb, only in-frame clones are kept and a portion is missing. This sample yields 120,000 or so clones, of which approximately 83% are seen a single time; 20% to 30% belongs to the top ten. Germline values: CDR1 SGHAT, CDR2 FQNNGV. Trimming took 3 bases from V and 1 from J, leaving 6 bases between them. CDR3 size: 13 residues. The TCR originated in a woman older than 75 with acute or convalescent COVID-19. This chain links TRBV11-2 with TRBJ2-5; D is uncertain. Sequencing was performed on peripheral blood. CDR3 coding DNA: TGTGCCAGCAGCTTCAACAGCCAAGAGACCCAGTACTTC. Its translation: CASSFNSQETQYF.